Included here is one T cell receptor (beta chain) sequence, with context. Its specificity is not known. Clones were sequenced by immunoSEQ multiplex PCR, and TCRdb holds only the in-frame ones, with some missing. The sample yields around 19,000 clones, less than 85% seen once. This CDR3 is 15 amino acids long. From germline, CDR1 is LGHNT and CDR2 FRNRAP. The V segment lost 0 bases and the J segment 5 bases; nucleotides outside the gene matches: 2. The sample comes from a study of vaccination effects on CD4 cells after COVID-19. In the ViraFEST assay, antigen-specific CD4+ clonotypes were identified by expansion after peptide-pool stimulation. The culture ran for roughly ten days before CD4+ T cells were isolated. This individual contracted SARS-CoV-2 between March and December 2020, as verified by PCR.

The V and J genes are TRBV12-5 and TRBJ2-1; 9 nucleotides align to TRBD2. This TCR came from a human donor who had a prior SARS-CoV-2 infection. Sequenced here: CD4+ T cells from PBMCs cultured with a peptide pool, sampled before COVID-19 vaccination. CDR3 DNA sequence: TGTGCTAGTGGTTTGGTATCTAGCGGGGACAATGAGCAGTTCTTC. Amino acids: CASGLVSSGDNEQFF.